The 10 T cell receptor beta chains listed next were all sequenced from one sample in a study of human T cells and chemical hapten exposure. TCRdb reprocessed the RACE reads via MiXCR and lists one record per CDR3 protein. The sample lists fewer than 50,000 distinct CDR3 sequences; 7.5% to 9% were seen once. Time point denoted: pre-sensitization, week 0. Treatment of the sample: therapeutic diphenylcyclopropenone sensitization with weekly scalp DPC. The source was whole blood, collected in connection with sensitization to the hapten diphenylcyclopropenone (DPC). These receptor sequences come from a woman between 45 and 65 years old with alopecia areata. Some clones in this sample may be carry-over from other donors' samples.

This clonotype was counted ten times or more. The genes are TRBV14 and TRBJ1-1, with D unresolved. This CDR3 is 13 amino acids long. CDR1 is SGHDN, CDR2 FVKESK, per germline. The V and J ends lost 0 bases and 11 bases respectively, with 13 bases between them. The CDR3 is CASSQDLVAPAFF. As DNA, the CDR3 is TGTGCCAGCAGCCAAGATCTTGTTGCTCCCGCTTTCTTT.

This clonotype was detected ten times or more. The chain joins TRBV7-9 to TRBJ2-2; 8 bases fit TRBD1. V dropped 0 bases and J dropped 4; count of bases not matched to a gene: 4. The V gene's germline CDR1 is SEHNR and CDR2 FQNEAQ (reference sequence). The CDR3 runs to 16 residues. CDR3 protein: CASSLAAGGLTGELFF. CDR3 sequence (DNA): TGTGCCAGCAGCTTAGCGGCAGGGGGCCTCACCGGGGAGCTGTTTTTT.

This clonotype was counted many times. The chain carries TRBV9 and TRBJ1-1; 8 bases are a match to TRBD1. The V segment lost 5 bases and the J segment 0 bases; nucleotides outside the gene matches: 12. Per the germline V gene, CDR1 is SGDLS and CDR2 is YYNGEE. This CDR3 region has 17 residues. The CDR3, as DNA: TGTGCCAGCAGTCCCCCCCCAGGGGGCGGGATGAACACTGAAGCTTTCTTT. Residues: CASSPPPGGGMNTEAFF.

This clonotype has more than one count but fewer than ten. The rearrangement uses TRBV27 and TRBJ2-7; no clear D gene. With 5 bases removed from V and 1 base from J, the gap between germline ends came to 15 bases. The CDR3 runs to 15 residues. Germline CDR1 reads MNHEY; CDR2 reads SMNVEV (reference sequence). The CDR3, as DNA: TGTGCCAGCAGTACCATATACGACGGGTCCTACGAGCAGTACTTC. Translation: CASSTIYDGSYEQYF.

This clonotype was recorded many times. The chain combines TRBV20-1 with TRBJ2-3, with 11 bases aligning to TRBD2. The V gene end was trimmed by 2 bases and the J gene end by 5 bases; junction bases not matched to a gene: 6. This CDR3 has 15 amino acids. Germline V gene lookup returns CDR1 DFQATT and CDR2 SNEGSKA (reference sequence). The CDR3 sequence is CSARLSGRAVDTQYF. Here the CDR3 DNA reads TGCAGTGCTAGACTTAGCGGGAGGGCCGTAGATACGCAGTATTTT.

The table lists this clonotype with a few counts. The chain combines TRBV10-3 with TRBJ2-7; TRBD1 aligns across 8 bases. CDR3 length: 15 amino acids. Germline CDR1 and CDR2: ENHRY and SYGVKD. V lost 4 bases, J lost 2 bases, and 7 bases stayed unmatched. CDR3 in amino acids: CAISAETGATYEQYF. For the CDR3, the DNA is TGTGCCATCAGTGCCGAGACAGGGGCCACCTACGAGCAGTACTTC.

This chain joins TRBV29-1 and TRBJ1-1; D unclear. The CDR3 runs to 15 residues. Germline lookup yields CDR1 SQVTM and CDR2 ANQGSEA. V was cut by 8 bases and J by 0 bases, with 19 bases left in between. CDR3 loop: CSPEPGPGLNTEAFF. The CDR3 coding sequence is TGCAGCCCCGAGCCCGGGCCGGGGTTGAACACTGAAGCTTTCTTT.

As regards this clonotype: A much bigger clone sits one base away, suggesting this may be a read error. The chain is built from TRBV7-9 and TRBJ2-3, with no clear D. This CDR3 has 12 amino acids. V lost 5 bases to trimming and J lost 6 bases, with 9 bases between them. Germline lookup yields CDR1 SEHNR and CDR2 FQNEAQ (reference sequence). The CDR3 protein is CASSVEVDTQYF. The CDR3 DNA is TGTGCCAGCAGCGTAGAAGTGGATACGCAGTATTTT.

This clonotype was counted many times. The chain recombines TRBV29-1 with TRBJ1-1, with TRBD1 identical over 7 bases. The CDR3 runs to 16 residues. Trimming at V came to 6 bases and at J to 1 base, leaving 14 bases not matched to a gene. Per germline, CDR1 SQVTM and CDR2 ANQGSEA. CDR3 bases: TGCAGCGTACCGATGACGCCGGGACAGCAGAACACTGAAGCTTTCTTT. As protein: CSVPMTPGQQNTEAFF.

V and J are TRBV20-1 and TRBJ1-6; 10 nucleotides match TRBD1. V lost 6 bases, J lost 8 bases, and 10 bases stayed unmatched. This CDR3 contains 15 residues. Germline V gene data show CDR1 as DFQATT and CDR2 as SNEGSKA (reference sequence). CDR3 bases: TGCAGTGCCCGCGCGGGGGGACAGGGGTATTCACCCCTCCACTTT. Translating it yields CSARAGGQGYSPLHF.